This T cell receptor (beta chain) comes out of a study of blood T cell repertoires in COVID-19. Background on the study: T cells, B-cell-depleted T cells, or PBMCs supplied cDNA or gDNA.

Germline CDR1 MDHEN, CDR2 SYDVKM. Trimming cost V 5 bases and J 1 base; bases outside gene matches: 11. The CDR3 is 17 residues long. TCRdb's copy holds only in-frame clones and misses some; the assay was immunoSEQ multiplex PCR. The table lists more than 95,000 clones, approximately 82% of them singletons, with 12% in the top ten. This clonotype originated in a man in his fifties or sixties with acute or convalescent COVID-19. J is TRBJ2-7 and V is TRBV28; 10 bases are shared with TRBD2. Material for sequencing was peripheral blood. The DNA for the CDR3 is TGTGCCAGCAGTCAACCACCCGGACTAGCGGATTCCTACGAGCAGTACTTC. Translation gives CASSQPPGLADSYEQYF.